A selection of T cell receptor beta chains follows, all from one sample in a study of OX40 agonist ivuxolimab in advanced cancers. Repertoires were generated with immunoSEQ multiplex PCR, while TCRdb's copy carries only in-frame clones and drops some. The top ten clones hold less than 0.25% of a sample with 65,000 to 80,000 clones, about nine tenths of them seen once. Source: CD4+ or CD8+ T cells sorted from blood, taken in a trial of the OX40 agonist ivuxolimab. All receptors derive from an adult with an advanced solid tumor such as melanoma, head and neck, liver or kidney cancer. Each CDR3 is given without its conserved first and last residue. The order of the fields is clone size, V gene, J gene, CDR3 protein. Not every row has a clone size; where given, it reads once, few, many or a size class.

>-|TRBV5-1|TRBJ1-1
ASSLESRRTAEAF
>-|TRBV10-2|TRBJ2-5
ASAHGLAETQY
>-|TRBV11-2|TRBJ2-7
ASSLEPGQRTYEQY
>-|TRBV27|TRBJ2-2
ASSFTVQGTGELF
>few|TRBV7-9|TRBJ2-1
ASRVFGEQF
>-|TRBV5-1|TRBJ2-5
ASSLGTGGRETQY
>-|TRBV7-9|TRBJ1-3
ASSPLSGNTIY
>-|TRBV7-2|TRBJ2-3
ASSRQTSSTDTQY
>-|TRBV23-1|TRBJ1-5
ASRRDRGCQPQH
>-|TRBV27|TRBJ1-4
ASSPKDRASTNEKLF
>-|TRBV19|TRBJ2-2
ASSGQAFKGPGTGELF
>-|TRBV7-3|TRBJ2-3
ASSYSASGRRPDTDTQY
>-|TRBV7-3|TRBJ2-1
ASRKGQGLGEQF
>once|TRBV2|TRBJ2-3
ASSNRPDSSTDTQY
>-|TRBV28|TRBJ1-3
ASRTGAGNTIY
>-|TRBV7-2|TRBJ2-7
ASTRTGAYEQY